The sequence of this TCR beta chain was determined in a study of T-cell memory formation after mild COVID-19. Turning to the study itself: Clusters were largely donor specific.

TCRdb reanalysed the 5' RACE reads using MiXCR and keeps one entry per CDR3 protein. This table has about 270,000 distinct CDR3 sequences, approximately 15% appearing once. This clonotype was seen more than once but under ten times. Its specificity is unknown. Germline V gene lookup returns CDR1 SGHVS and CDR2 FNYEAQ. CDR3 length: 17 residues. V trimming: 1 base; J trimming: 8 bases; junction bases outside the gene matches: 11. Study-wide findings and caveats: Clones that contracted clustered mainly in CM and EM if CD4+ and in EMRA if CD8+. Memory from before infection featured some responding clones, which suggests cross-reactive memory joined.

The chain has TRBV7-6 and TRBJ2-1; 10 bases match TRBD2. The sample was PBMCs or a T cell subset sorted from them (not recorded which). This receptor was taken from an adult woman who had mild COVID-19 (a few samples of this study predate the infection). Cell type and time point are not known. The CDR3 loop is CASSLGRLAGVGDEQFF. The CDR3 DNA reads as TGTGCCAGCAGCTTAGGGCGGCTAGCGGGAGTGGGCGATGAGCAGTTCTTC.